The T cell receptor beta chain under discussion was sequenced for a study of cytomegalovirus exposure and HLA in healthy donors. TCRdb's copy holds only in-frame clones and misses some; the assay was immunoSEQ multiplex PCR. The sample lists around 300,000 clones; approximately 86% were seen once. The sample taken for sequencing was PBMCs. This receptor was identified in a woman aged 25 to 39 in good health and CMV-seropositive.

The CDR3 here is CASSGDRGDYGYTF. The DNA of the CDR3 is TGTGCCAGCAGTGGGGACAGGGGCGACTATGGCTACACCTTC. The chain employs TRBV2 and TRBJ1-2; 10 positions match TRBD1. The germline gives CDR1 SNHLY, CDR2 FYNNEI. The CDR3 consists of 14 residues. With 4 bases clipped from V and 3 bases from J, the junction kept 2 bases outside the gene matches.